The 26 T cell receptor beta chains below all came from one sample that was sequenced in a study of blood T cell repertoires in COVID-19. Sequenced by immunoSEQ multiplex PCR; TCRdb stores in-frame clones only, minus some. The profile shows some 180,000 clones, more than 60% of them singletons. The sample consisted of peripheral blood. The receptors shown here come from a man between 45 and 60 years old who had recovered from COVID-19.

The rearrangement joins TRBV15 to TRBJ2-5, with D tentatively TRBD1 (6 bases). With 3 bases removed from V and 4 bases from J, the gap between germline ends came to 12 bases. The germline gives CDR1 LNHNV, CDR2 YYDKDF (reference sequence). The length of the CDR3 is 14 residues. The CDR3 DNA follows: TGTGCCACCAGCAGGGCCCAGGGGCGAGAGACCCAGTACTTC. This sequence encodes CATSRAQGRETQYF.

The CDR3 loop reads CASSLEGITGELFF. CDR3 nucleotide sequence: TGTGCCAGCAGCCTGGAGGGTATCACCGGGGAGCTGTTTTTT. The chain combines TRBV11-2 with TRBJ2-2, with D perhaps matching TRBD2 (6 bases). With 5 bases removed from V and 4 bases from J, the gap between germline ends came to 11 bases. The CDR3 consists of 14 residues. Germline CDR1 reads SGHAT; CDR2 reads FQNNGV.

The CDR3 nucleotides read TGTGCCAGCAGACTTACCGGGACTATCTCCTACGAGCAGTACTTC. Translating gives CASRLTGTISYEQYF. The gene calls are TRBV28 and TRBJ2-7; 7 bases are shared with TRBD2. There are 15 residues in the CDR3. The V segment lost 6 bases and the J segment 0 bases; nucleotides outside the gene matches: 8. Germline CDR1 and CDR2: MDHEN and SYDVKM.

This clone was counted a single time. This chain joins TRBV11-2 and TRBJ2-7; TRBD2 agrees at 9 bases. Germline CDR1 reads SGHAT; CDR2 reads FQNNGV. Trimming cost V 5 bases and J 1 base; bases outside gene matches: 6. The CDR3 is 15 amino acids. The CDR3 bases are TGTGCCAGCAGCGCAATAGCGGGAGTTTCCTACGAGCAGTACTTC. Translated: CASSAIAGVSYEQYF.

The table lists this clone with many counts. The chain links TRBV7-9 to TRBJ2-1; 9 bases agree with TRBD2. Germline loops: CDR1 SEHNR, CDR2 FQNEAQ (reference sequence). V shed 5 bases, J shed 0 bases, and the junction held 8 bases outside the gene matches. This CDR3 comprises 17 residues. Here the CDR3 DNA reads TGTGCCAGCAGCCAACCGGGACTAGCTAGCTCCTACAATGAGCAGTTCTTC. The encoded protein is CASSQPGLASSYNEQFF.

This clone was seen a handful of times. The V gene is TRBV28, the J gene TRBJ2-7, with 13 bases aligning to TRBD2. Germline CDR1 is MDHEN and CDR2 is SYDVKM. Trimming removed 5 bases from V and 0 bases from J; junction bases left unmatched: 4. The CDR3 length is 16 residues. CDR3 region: CASSPRTSGSSYEQYF. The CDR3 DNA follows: TGTGCCAGCAGTCCAAGGACTAGCGGGAGCTCCTACGAGCAGTACTTC. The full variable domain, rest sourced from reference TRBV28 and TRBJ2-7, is DVKVTQSSRYLVKRTGEKVFLECVQDMDHENMFWYRQDPGLGLRLIYFSYDVKMKEKGDIPEGYSVSREKKERFSLILESASTNQTSMYLCASSPRTSGSSYEQYFGPGTRLTVT.

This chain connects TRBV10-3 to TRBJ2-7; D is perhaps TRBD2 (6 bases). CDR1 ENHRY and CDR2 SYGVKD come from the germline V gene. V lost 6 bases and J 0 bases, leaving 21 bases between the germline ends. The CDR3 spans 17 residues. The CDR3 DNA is TGTGCCATCAGCTCATCTAAAACCGGGACTTTCTCCTACGAGCAGTACTTC. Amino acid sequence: CAISSSKTGTFSYEQYF.

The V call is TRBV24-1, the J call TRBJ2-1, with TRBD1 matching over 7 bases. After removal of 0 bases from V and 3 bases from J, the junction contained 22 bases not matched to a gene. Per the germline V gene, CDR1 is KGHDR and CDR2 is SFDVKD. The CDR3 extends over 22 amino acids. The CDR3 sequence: CATSDLHSRRDSFPYFYNEQFF. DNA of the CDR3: TGTGCCACCAGTGATTTGCATTCAAGAAGGGACAGCTTCCCCTATTTCTACAATGAGCAGTTCTTC.

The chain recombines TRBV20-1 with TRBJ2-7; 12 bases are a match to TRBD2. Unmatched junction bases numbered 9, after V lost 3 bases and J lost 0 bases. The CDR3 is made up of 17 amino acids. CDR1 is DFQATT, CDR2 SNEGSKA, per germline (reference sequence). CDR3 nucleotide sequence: TGCAGTGCTAGTAGGGCTAGCGGGAGGGGGAGCTCCTACGAGCAGTACTTC. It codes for CSASRASGRGSSYEQYF.

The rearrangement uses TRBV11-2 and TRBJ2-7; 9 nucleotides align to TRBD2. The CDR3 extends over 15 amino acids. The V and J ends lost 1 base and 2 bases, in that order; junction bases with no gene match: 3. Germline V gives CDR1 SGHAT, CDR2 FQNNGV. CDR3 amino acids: CASSLASGTTYEQYF. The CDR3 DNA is TGTGCCAGCAGCTTAGCTAGCGGGACAACCTACGAGCAGTACTTC.

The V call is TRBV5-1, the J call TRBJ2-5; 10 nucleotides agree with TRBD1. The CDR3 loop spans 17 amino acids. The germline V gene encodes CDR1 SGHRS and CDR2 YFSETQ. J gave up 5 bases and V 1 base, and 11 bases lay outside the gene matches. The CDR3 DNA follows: TGCGCCAGCAGCTTGACACCGGGACAGGGGTTTGGGGAGACCCAGTACTTC. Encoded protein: CASSLTPGQGFGETQYF.

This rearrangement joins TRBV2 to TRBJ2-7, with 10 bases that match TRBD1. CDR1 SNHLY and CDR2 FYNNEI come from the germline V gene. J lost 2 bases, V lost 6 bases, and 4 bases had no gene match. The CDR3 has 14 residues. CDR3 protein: CASRPGQGTYEQYF. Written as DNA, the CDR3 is TGTGCCAGCAGGCCGGGACAGGGGACCTACGAGCAGTACTTC.

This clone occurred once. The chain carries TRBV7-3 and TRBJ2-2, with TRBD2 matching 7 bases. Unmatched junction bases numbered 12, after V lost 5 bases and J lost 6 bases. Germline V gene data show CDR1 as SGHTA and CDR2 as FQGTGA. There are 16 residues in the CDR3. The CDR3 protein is CASSPPGLPGAGELFF. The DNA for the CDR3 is TGTGCCAGCAGCCCACCGGGACTACCGGGGGCCGGGGAGCTGTTTTTT. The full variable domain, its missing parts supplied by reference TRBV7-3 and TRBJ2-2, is GAGVSQTPSNKVTEKGKYVELRCDPISGHTALYWYRQSLGQGPEFLIYFQGTGAADDSGLPNDRFFAVRPEGSVSTLKIQRTERGDSAVYLCASSPPGLPGAGELFFGEGSRLTVL.

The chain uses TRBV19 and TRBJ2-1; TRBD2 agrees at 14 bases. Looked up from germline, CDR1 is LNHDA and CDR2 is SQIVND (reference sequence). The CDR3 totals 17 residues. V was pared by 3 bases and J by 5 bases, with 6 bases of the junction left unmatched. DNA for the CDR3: TGTGCCAGTAGTATGAATAGGGGACTAGCGGGAGACAATGAGCAGTTCTTC. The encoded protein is CASSMNRGLAGDNEQFF. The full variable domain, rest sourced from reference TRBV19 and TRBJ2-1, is DGGITQSPKYLFRKEGQNVTLSCEQNLNHDAMYWYRQDPGQGLRLIYYSQIVNDFQKGDIAEGYSVSREKKESFPLTVTSAQKNPTAFYLCASSMNRGLAGDNEQFFGPGTRLTVL.

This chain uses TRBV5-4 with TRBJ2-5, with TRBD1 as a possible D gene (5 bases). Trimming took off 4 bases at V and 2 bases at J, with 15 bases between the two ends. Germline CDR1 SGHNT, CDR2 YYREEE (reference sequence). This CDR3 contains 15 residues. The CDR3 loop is CASSGAEKLQETQYF. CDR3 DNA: TGTGCCAGCAGCGGGGCCGAGAAGCTACAAGAGACCCAGTACTTC.

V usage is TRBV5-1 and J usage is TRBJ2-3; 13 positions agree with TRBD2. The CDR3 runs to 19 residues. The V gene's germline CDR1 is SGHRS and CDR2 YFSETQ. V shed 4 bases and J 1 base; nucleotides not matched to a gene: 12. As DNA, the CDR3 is TGCGCCAGCAGCGGACTTACTAGCGGGAGGGCCCTCGGCACAGATACGCAGTATTTT. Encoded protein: CASSGLTSGRALGTDTQYF.

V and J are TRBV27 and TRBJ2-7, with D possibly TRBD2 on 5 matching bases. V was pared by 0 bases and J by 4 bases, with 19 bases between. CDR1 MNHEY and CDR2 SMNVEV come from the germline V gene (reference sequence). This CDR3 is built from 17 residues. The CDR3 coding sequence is TGTGCCAGCAGTTTATCGTCGGCGACTCGGCTAGCTTACGAGCAGTACTTC. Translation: CASSLSSATRLAYEQYF.

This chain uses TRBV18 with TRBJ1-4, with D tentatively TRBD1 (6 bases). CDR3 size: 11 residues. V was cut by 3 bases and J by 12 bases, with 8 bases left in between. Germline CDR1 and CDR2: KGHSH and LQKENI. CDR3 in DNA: TGTGCCAGCTCACCTCGACAGGAACTGTTTTTT. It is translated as CASSPRQELFF.

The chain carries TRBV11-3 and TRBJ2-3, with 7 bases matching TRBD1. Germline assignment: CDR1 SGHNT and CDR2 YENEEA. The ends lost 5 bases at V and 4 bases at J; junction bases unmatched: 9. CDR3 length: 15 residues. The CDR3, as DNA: TGTGCCAGCAGCAACCGACAGGGACCGGCAGATACGCAGTATTTT. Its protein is CASSNRQGPADTQYF. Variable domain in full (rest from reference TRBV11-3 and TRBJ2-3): EAGVVQSPRYKIIEKKQPVAFWCNPISGHNTLYWYLQNLGQGPELLIRYENEEAVDDSQLPKDRFSAERLKGVDSTLKIQPAELGDSAVYLCASSNRQGPADTQYFGPGTRLTVL.

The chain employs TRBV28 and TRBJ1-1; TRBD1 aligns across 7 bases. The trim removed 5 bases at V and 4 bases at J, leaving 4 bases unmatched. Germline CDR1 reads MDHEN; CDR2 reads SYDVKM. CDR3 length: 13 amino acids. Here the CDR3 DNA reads TGTGCCAGCAGTGTTTCAGGGGGCACTGAAGCTTTCTTT. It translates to CASSVSGGTEAFF. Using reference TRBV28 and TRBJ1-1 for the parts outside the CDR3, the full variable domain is DVKVTQSSRYLVKRTGEKVFLECVQDMDHENMFWYRQDPGLGLRLIYFSYDVKMKEKGDIPEGYSVSREKKERFSLILESASTNQTSMYLCASSVSGGTEAFFGQGTRLTVV.

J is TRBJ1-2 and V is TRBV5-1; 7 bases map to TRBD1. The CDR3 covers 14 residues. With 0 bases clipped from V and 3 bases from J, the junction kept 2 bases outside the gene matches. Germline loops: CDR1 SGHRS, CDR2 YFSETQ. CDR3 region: CASSLGQGYYGYTF. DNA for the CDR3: TGCGCCAGCAGCTTGGGACAGGGCTACTATGGCTACACCTTC.

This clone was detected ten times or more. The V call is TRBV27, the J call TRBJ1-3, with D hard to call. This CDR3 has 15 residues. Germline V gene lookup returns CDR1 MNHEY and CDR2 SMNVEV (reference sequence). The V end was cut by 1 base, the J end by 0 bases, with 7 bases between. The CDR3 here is CASSLYRDSGNTIYF. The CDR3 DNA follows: TGTGCCAGCAGTTTATATCGGGACTCTGGAAACACCATATATTTT.

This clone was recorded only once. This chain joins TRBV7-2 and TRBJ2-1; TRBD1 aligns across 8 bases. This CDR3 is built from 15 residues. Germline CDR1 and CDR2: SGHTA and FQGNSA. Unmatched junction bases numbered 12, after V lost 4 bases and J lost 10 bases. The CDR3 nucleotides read TGTGCCAGCAGCTGGGGACAGGCCCCTTTCCAAGAGCAGTTCTTC. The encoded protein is CASSWGQAPFQEQFF.

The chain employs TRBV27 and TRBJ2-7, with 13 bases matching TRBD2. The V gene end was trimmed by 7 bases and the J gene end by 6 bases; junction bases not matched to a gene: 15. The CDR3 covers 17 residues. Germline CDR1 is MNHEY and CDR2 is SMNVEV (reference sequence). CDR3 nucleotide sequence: TGTGCCAGCACCACCGGGACTAGCGGGACTTGGGTACCCGAGCAGTACTTC. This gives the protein CASTTGTSGTWVPEQYF.

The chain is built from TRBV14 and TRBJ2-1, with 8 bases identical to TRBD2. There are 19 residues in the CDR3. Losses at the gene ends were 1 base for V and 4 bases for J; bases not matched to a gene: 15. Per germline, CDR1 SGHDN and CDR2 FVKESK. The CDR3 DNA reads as TGTGCCAGCAGCCAAGGAAGGTGGATAACTAGCGGTATTTACAATGAGCAGTTCTTC. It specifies CASSQGRWITSGIYNEQFF.

DNA for the CDR3: TGCGCCAGCAGCTTCTCTAGCGGGAGATTCAATGAGCAGTTCTTC. It translates to CASSFSSGRFNEQFF. The chain links TRBV5-1 to TRBJ2-1; TRBD2 aligns across 10 bases. The CDR3 loop spans 15 amino acids. Germline CDR1 reads SGHRS; CDR2 reads YFSETQ. V dropped 2 bases and J dropped 6; count of bases not matched to a gene: 5.